Only one count was recorded for the clone carrying this T cell receptor beta chain. Its target is not known. The length of the CDR3 is 14 residues. Trimming took 4 bases from V and 4 from J; bases not matched to a gene: 7. Germline CDR1 reads MNHEY; CDR2 reads SMNVEV (reference sequence). Per sample, no less than 5.5 micrograms of total RNA were extracted. The source of the sample is a study of blood T cells in healthy people across ages. Study in general: T cells yielded about one barcoded beta molecule per two cells through template switching.

A second about 6 to 12 cycle PCR used barcoded and J-beta primers. TCRdb re-analysed the 5' RACE reads in MiXCR, keeping a single row per CDR3 protein. The data show around 940,000 distinct CDR3 sequences, roughly 51% seen once. Study conclusions and caveats: A greater number of naive CD4+ cells and higher diversity distinguished long-lived donors from aged donors. Per million T cells, the diversity of TCR beta decreased roughly linearly as age advanced.

The chain carries TRBV27 and TRBJ2-7; TRBD2 agrees at 7 bases. This TCR was sampled from a woman aged 60 to 75 in good health. The specimen sequenced was blood. CDR3 sequence (DNA): TGTGCCAGCAGTTCTCGGACTAGACTTTACGAGCAGTACTTC. Translated: CASSSRTRLYEQYF.